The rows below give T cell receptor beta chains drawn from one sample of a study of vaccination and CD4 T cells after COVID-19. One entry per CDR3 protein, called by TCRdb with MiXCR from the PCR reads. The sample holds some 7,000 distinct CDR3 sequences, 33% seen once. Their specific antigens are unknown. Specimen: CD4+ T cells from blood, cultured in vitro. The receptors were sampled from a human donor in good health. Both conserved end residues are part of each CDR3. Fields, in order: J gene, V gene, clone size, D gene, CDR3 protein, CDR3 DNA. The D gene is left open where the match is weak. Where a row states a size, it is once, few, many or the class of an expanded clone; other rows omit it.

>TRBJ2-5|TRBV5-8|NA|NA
CASSSAGASGETQYF
TGTGCCAGCAGCTCCGCGGGGGCGAGTGGGGAGACCCAGTACTTC
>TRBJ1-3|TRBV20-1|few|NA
CSAHGGVSGNTIYF
TGCAGTGCCCACGGTGGGGTCTCTGGAAACACCATATATTTT
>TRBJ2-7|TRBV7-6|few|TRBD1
CASSWTGGYEQYF
TGTGCCAGCAGCTGGACAGGGGGCTACGAGCAGTACTTC
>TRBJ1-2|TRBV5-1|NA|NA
CASSLAGGGNYGYTF
TGCGCCAGCAGCTTGGCCGGAGGGGGTAACTATGGCTACACCTTC
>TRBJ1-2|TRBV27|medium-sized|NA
CASSLLGINGYTF
TGTGCCAGCAGTTTATTAGGCATCAATGGCTACACCTTC
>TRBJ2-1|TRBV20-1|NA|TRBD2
CSASGPAGGYGYEQFF
TGCAGTGCTAGTGGGCCAGCGGGGGGGTACGGGTATGAGCAGTTCTTC
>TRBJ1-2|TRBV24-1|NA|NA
CATSDARDDSRYTF
TGTGCCACCAGTGATGCCCGGGACGATTCTAGGTACACCTTC
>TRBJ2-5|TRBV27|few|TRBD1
CASSVFQGAGETQYF
TGTGCCAGCAGTGTATTTCAGGGGGCTGGGGAGACCCAGTACTTC
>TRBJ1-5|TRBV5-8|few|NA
CASSPGGSGNQPQHF
TGTGCCAGCAGCCCGGGGGGAAGTGGCAATCAGCCCCAGCATTTT
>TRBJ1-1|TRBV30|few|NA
CAWTKNTEAFF
TGTGCCTGGACGAAGAACACTGAAGCTTTCTTT
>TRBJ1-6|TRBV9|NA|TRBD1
CASSVAVRAGGGSPLHF
TGTGCCAGCAGCGTAGCTGTTCGGGCAGGGGGCGGTTCACCCCTCCACTTT
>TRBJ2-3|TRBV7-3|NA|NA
CASSAGDTQYF
TGTGCCAGCAGTGCAGGGGATACGCAGTATTTT
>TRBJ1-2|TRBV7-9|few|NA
CASSRIGQPNPLSGYTF
TGTGCCAGCAGCCGAATCGGACAGCCTAACCCTTTGAGTGGCTACACCTTC
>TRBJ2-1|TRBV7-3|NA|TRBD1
CASSPQGESSYNEQFF
TGTGCCAGCAGCCCCCAGGGGGAAAGCTCCTACAATGAGCAGTTCTTC
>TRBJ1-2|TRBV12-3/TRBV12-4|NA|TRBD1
CASIPVPGQGSREGYTF
TGTGCCAGCATCCCGGTCCCGGGACAGGGGTCGAGGGAAGGCTACACCTTC
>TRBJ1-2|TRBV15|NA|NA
CATSRDRLVYGYTF
TGTGCCACCAGCAGAGACAGGTTGGTCTATGGCTACACCTTC
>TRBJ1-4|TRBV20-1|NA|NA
CSARQGLANEKLFF
TGCAGTGCTAGACAGGGTTTGGCTAATGAAAAACTGTTTTTT
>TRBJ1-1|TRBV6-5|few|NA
CASSYGHPDTEAFF
TGTGCCAGCAGTTACGGACACCCGGACACTGAAGCTTTCTTT
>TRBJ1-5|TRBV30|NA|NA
CAWSVGGNSDQPQHF
TGTGCCTGGAGTGTGGGGGGCAACTCGGATCAGCCCCAGCATTTT
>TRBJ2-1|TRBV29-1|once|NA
CSAYVWNSSYNEQFF
TGCAGCGCCTACGTGTGGAACAGCTCCTACAATGAGCAGTTCTTC
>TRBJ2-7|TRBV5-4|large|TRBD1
CASSLGGQGAYEQYF
TGTGCCAGCAGCCTGGGGGGACAGGGTGCCTACGAGCAGTACTTC
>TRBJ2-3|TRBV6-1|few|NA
CASSEVGAGSDTQYF
TGTGCCAGCAGTGAAGTAGGGGCGGGGTCAGATACGCAGTATTTT
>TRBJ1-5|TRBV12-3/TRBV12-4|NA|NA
CASSFTRFNQPQHF
TGTGCCAGCAGTTTCACCCGATTTAATCAGCCCCAGCATTTT
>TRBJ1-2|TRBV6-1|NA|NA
CASSLGENYGYTF
TGTGCCAGCTCCTTGGGGGAGAACTATGGCTACACCTTC
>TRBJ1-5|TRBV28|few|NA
CASSLPDQPQHF
TGTGCCAGCAGTTTACCCGATCAGCCCCAGCATTTT
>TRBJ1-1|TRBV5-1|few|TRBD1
CASTLTGGVTEAFF
TGCGCCAGCACCTTAACAGGGGGCGTGACTGAAGCTTTCTTT
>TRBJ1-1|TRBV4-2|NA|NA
CASSQATENTEAFF
TGTGCCAGCAGCCAAGCAACAGAGAACACTGAAGCTTTCTTT
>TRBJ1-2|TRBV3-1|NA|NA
CASSQGSLNYGYTF
TGTGCCAGCAGCCAAGGGTCCTTGAACTATGGCTACACCTTC
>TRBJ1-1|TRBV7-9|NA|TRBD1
CTSSRNLLGTGAFF
TGTACCAGCAGTCGGAACCTTCTCGGGACAGGCGCTTTCTTT
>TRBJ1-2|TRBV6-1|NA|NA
CASHWTSGYTF
TGTGCCAGCCACTGGACAAGCGGCTACACCTTC
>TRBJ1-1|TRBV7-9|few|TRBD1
CASSLGQGEKEAFF
TGTGCCAGCAGCCTGGGACAGGGGGAAAAGGAAGCTTTCTTT
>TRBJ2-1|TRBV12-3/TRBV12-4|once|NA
CASSNGVPEQFF
TGTGCCAGCAGCAATGGGGTGCCTGAGCAGTTCTTC
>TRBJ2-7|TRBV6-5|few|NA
CASSYSNYEQYF
TGTGCCAGCAGTTACTCGAATTACGAGCAGTACTTC
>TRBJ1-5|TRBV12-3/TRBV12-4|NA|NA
CASSIGFGQPQHF
TGTGCCAGCAGTATAGGGTTTGGGCAGCCCCAGCATTTT
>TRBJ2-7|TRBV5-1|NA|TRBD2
CASSFSSGGTYEQYF
TGCGCCAGCAGCTTTTCTAGCGGGGGCACCTACGAGCAGTACTTC
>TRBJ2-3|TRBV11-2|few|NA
CASSLFPGDTQYF
TGTGCCAGCAGCTTATTCCCTGGGGATACGCAGTATTTT
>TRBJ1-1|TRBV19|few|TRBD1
CASNWGQPRQGPEAFF
TGTGCCAGTAATTGGGGGCAGCCAAGACAGGGGCCTGAAGCTTTCTTT
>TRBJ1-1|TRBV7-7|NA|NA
CASSLEDLNTEAFF
TGTGCTAGCAGCTTAGAGGATTTGAACACTGAAGCTTTCTTT
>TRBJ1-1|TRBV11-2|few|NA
CASSSSGYWNTEAFF
TGTGCCAGCAGCTCATCAGGGTACTGGAACACTGAAGCTTTCTTT
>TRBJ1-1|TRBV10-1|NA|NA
CASSEQGNTEAFF
TGCGCCAGCAGTGAACAGGGGAACACTGAAGCTTTCTTT
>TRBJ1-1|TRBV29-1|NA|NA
CSVDGQISAEAFF
TGCAGCGTAGACGGACAGATTTCGGCTGAAGCTTTCTTT
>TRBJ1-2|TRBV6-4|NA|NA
CASRGARGGYTF
TGTGCCAGCAGAGGGGCGCGGGGTGGCTACACCTTC
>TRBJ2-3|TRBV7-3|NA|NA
CASSLMSGHTDTQYF
TGTGCCAGCAGCTTAATGTCAGGGCACACAGATACGCAGTATTTT
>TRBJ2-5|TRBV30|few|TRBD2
CAWSSGTRGSETQYF
TGTGCCTGGAGTTCCGGGACTAGGGGTTCCGAGACCCAGTACTTC
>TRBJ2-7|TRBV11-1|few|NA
CASSSGRTLSYEQYF
TGTGCCAGCAGCTCCGGACGAACCCTAAGCTACGAGCAGTACTTC
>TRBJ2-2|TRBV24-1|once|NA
CATSDSRHTNTGELFF
TGTGCCACCAGTGATTCGAGACATACGAACACCGGGGAGCTGTTTTTT
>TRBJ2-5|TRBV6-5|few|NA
CASSYHTQETQYF
TGTGCCAGCAGTTACCACACACAAGAGACCCAGTACTTC
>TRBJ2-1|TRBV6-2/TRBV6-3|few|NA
CASSYPIPGPYNEQFF
TGTGCCAGCAGTTACCCTATCCCGGGACCCTACAATGAGCAGTTCTTC
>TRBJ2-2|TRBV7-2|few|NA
CASSFGTRTGELFF
TGTGCCAGCAGCTTTGGGACAAGAACCGGGGAGCTGTTTTTT
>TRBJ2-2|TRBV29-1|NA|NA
CSFGGNTGELFF
TGCAGCTTTGGCGGTAACACCGGGGAGCTGTTTTTT
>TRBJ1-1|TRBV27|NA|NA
CASRGGGNPEAFF
TGTGCCAGCAGGGGTGGGGGAAACCCTGAAGCTTTCTTT
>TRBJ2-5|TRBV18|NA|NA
CASSATHQETQYF
TGTGCCAGCTCGGCGACACACCAAGAGACCCAGTACTTC
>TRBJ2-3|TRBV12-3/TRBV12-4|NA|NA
CASSRSKPGGTDTQYF
TGTGCCAGCAGCCGGTCAAAGCCAGGGGGCACAGATACGCAGTATTTT
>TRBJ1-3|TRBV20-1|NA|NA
CSARDYNRSGNTIYF
TGCAGTGCTAGAGATTATAACCGCTCTGGAAACACCATATATTTT
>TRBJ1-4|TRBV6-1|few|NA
CASSPTRREKLFF
TGTGCCAGCAGTCCGACCCGGAGGGAAAAACTGTTTTTT
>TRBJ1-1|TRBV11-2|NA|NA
CASSLDRGKAFF
TGTGCCAGCAGCTTAGATAGAGGGAAGGCTTTCTTT
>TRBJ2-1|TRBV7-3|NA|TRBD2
CASSAVAGGNNEQFF
TGTGCCAGCAGCGCGGTAGCGGGGGGAAACAATGAGCAGTTCTTC